The 21 T cell receptor beta chains given below trace back to one sample, sequenced in a study of molecular identifiers for immune sequencing clone quantification. TCRdb reanalysed the PCR reads using MiXCR and keeps one entry per CDR3 protein. The table has approximately 550,000 distinct CDR3 sequences, about a quarter seen once. The sequenced sample consisted of naive CD8+ T cells from blood, with Jurkat cell RNA spiked in. Stated subset: FACS-sorted CD8+CD4-CCR7+CD45RA+ naive T cells. The receptors originated from a human donor in good health. Some libraries in this study had Jurkat cell RNA spiked in.

This chain links TRBV11-2 with TRBJ2-2; no clear D gene. This CDR3 spans 15 amino acids. The V gene's germline CDR1 is SGHAT and CDR2 FQNNGV. V dropped 4 bases and J dropped 0 bases, with 9 bases sitting between them. CDR3 in amino acids: CASSSFNTNTGELFF. DNA for the CDR3: TGTGCCAGCAGCTCGTTTAACACGAACACCGGGGAGCTGTTTTTT.

This rearrangement joins TRBV12-3 or TRBV12-4 to TRBJ1-1; TRBD1 aligns across 8 bases. This CDR3 region has 14 residues. The V and J ends lost 8 bases and 0 bases, in that order; junction bases with no gene match: 5. Here the CDR3 reads CASQPGQVNTEAFF. CDR3 nucleotides: TGTGCCAGCCAACCGGGACAGGTGAACACTGAAGCTTTCTTT.

This clonotype showed up just a few times. The chain carries TRBV9 and TRBJ2-2; TRBD1 matches at 8 bases. The CDR3 covers 15 residues. Germline V gene sequence: CDR1 SGDLS, CDR2 YYNGEE. J was trimmed by 0 bases and V by 9 bases; bases with no gene match: 7. CDR3 nucleotides: TGTGCCATCGGACAGGGACGTGCGAACACCGGGGAGCTGTTTTTT. Its protein product is CAIGQGRANTGELFF.

Concerning this clonotype: With a much larger clone just one base away, this may be a read error. The V gene is TRBV7-2, the J gene TRBJ1-1; D is ambiguous. This CDR3 contains 12 residues. Germline loops: CDR1 SGHTA, CDR2 FQGNSA. In DNA form, the CDR3 reads TGTGCCGGCAGCTTGGTCCACACTGAAGCTTTCTTT. Residues: CAGSLVHTEAFF.

In this sample, this clonotype turned up many times. The chain combines TRBV5-1 with TRBJ2-5, with a possible D match to TRBD1 (6 bases). Trimming shortened V by 4 bases and J by 4 bases, and 20 bases separated the two germline ends. This CDR3 comprises 16 residues. Germline V gene lookup returns CDR1 SGHRS and CDR2 YFSETQ. CDR3 sequence: CASSPDSKRYGETQYF. The CDR3 nucleotides are TGCGCCAGCAGCCCGGACAGCAAGCGGTACGGAGAGACCCAGTACTTC.

In its sample, this clonotype was seen a few times. This rearrangement joins TRBV11-2 to TRBJ2-7; perhaps TRBD2 as D (7 bases). The ends were cut back, 5 bases at V and 0 bases at J, with 17 bases in the middle. The germline gives CDR1 SGHAT, CDR2 FQNNGV. This CDR3 spans 16 amino acids. CDR3 protein: CASSHPGGPDSYEQYF. The DNA for the CDR3 is TGTGCCAGCAGCCACCCGGGGGGCCCTGACTCCTACGAGCAGTACTTC.

Concerning this clonotype itself: Just one base apart from a much larger clone, this may be a read error. V is TRBV12-3 or TRBV12-4 and J is TRBJ2-3, with D perhaps being TRBD1 or TRBD2 (6 bases each). There are 15 residues in the CDR3. CDR3 DNA sequence: TGTGCCAGCCGCAATCTGCCCGGGGGCACAGATCCGCAGTATTTT. Amino acids: CASRNLPGGTDPQYF.

Only a few counts were recorded for this clonotype. The gene calls are TRBV27 and TRBJ2-5; D gene unclear. From germline, CDR1 is MNHEY and CDR2 SMNVEV (reference sequence). V lost 2 bases, J lost 3 bases, and 7 bases lay in between. CDR3 length equals 13 residues. CDR3 sequence (DNA): TGTGCCAGCAGTTTAGTCTGGAAAGAGACCCAGTACTTC. This translates into CASSLVWKETQYF.

The chain combines TRBV5-6 with TRBJ1-3; the D is unclear. V lost 0 bases to trimming and J lost 0 bases, with 7 bases between them. CDR3 length equals 15 residues. Germline V lookup: CDR1 SGHDT, CDR2 YYEEEE. CDR3 DNA sequence: TGTGCCAGCAGCTTGGACAGCTTCTCTGGAAACACCATATATTTT. This codes for CASSLDSFSGNTIYF.

Many counts were recorded for this clonotype. The chain employs TRBV30 and TRBJ1-1, with a tentative D call TRBD1 (6 bases). The CDR3 spans 14 residues. Germline values: CDR1 GTSNPN, CDR2 SVGIG (reference sequence). Trimming took off 2 bases at V and 0 bases at J, with 10 bases between the two ends. This CDR3 is CAWSRRGMNTEAFF. CDR3 bases: TGTGCCTGGAGTCGCAGGGGAATGAACACTGAAGCTTTCTTT.

In regard to this clonotype: One end of the junction fails to match germline, which may point to a read error. The rearrangement uses TRBV9 and TRBJ1-1; the D is unclear. CDR1 and CDR2 (germline): SGDLS, YYNGEE. CDR3 size: 14 residues. CDR3 nucleotides: TGTGCCAGCAGCGCCGACGGATCGAACACTGAAGATTTCTTT. Residues: CASSADGSNTEDFF.

V usage is TRBV4-3 and J usage is TRBJ1-2; D perhaps matches TRBD1 (5 bases). The germline V gene encodes CDR1 LGHNA and CDR2 YSLEER. This CDR3 has 16 residues. Deletions cut 0 bases from V and 2 bases from J, with 13 bases between. Here the CDR3 reads CASSQDGSGKNYGYTF. As DNA, the CDR3 is TGCGCCAGCAGCCAAGATGGGTCAGGGAAGAACTATGGCTACACCTTC.

The rearrangement joins TRBV27 to TRBJ2-7; tentative D call: TRBD1 (6 bases). This CDR3 is 15 amino acids long. The germline V gene has CDR1 MNHEY and CDR2 SMNVEV (reference sequence). The V and J ends lost 2 bases and 0 bases respectively, with 11 bases between them. CDR3 residues: CASSLNRESSYEQYF. CDR3 DNA: TGTGCCAGCAGTTTAAACAGGGAAAGCTCCTACGAGCAGTACTTC.

The chain uses TRBV19 and TRBJ1-1; maybe TRBD1 (5 bases). Trimming cost V 2 bases and J 5 bases, with 12 bases left between them. This CDR3 contains 14 residues. Germline CDR1 is LNHDA and CDR2 is SQIVND (reference sequence). The CDR3 loop is CASSISSRGTEAFF. For the CDR3, the DNA is TGTGCCAGTAGTATAAGCTCCCGGGGGACTGAAGCTTTCTTT.

A remark on this clonotype: A much larger clone sits a single nucleotide away, making a read error possible. The chain uses TRBV7-9 and TRBJ2-7; 8 nucleotides match TRBD2. This CDR3 comprises 13 residues. Germline V CDR1 and CDR2: SEHNR, FQNEAQ (reference sequence). In DNA, the CDR3 is TGTGCCACCCAGCGGGGGCAATCCTACGGGCAGTACTTC. This translates into CATQRGQSYGQYF. Full variable domain (outside the CDR3, taken from reference TRBV7-9 and TRBJ2-7): DTGVSQNPRHKITKRGQNVTFRCDPISEHNRLYWYRQTLGQGPEFLTYFQNEAQLEKSRLLSDRFSAERPKGSFSTLEIQRTEQGDSAMYLCATQRGQSYGQYFGPGTRLTVT.

This clonotype came up a few times. V is TRBV18 and J is TRBJ1-5, with D maybe TRBD1 (5 bases). The CDR3 loop spans 15 amino acids. Germline CDR1 reads KGHSH; CDR2 reads LQKENI. Trimming cost V 2 bases and J 7 bases, with 15 bases left between them. The CDR3 DNA reads as TGTGCCAGCTCACCAATCCGGGGCGAGGGACAGCCCCAGCATTTT. Its protein product is CASSPIRGEGQPQHF.

This clonotype came up many times. The J gene is TRBJ2-1, the V gene TRBV14; TRBD1 agrees at 9 bases. The CDR3 spans 15 residues. Trimming took 1 base from V and 10 from J; bases not matched to a gene: 8. The germline gives CDR1 SGHDN, CDR2 FVKESK. The CDR3 sequence: CASSQVWTGALEQFF. CDR3 coding DNA: TGTGCCAGCAGCCAAGTTTGGACAGGGGCTTTGGAGCAGTTCTTC.

A few counts support this clonotype. The CDR3 sequence is CASSQIGGDTEAFF. CDR3 DNA: TGCGCCAGCAGCCAAATAGGCGGGGACACTGAAGCTTTCTTT. The chain is built from TRBV4-1 and TRBJ1-1; D gene uncertain. Per germline, CDR1 MGHRA and CDR2 YSYEKL. V was trimmed by 2 bases and J by 3 bases, leaving 10 bases between them. This CDR3 has 14 amino acids.

This clonotype was observed many times. V and J are TRBV29-1 and TRBJ1-3; D is perhaps TRBD1 (5 bases). Germline V gives CDR1 SQVTM, CDR2 ANQGSEA. V lost 8 bases and J 0 bases, leaving 14 bases between the germline ends. The CDR3 contains 14 residues. Written as DNA, the CDR3 is TGCAGCACCTACAGGAGGAACTCTGGAAACACCATATATTTT. It codes for CSTYRRNSGNTIYF.

This clonotype was seen only a few times. At one boundary the junction diverges from the germline segment, which might be a read error. The rearrangement links TRBV6-2 or TRBV6-3 to TRBJ2-7; D is ambiguous. CDR3 length: 13 amino acids. Germline loops: CDR1 MNHEY, CDR2 SVGEGT. Here the CDR3 reads CASSYSGAYERYF. CDR3 DNA: TGTGCCAGCAGTTACTCCGGCGCCTACGAGCGGTACTTC.

The gene calls are TRBV7-2 and TRBJ1-4; TRBD1 might be the D (6 bases). V was trimmed by 4 bases and J by 10 bases, leaving 16 bases between them. The CDR3 is 14 amino acids. The germline V gene has CDR1 SGHTA and CDR2 FQGNSA. CDR3 sequence (DNA): TGTGCCAGCAGCTCGCGACAGGCGAGTGTAAAACTGTTTTTT. Translating it yields CASSSRQASVKLFF.